This TCR beta chain derives from a study of lymphopenia after photon versus proton radiotherapy. General observations from the study: Proton therapy kept repertoires fairly stable, unlike photons, which gained effector/memory cells.

Profiled with immunoSEQ multiplex PCR; TCRdb holds only in-frame clones, not every one. The data contain about 7,300 clones, 90% to 95% of them singletons. V was cut by 0 bases and J by 8 bases, with 12 bases left in between. The CDR3 length is 14 residues. The germline gives CDR1 SGHRS, CDR2 YFSETQ. Turning to this clone: Its specificity is not known.

This chain uses TRBV5-1 with TRBJ2-1; D call uncertain. The TCR sequence derives from a woman in her fifties or sixties with cholangiocarcinoma. Sample: peripheral blood, taken from a patient treated with photon-based radiotherapy. CDR3 DNA: TGCGCCAGCAGCTTGGGACCGCCATTGGATGAGCAGTTCTTC. This translates into CASSLGPPLDEQFF.